This T cell receptor beta chain was recorded in a study of cytomegalovirus exposure and HLA in healthy donors. On the study more broadly: Earlier results showed 120 million or so unique TCR beta sequences derived from approximately 170 million T cells.

Germline V gene lookup returns CDR1 MDHEN and CDR2 SYDVKM. V was pared by 1 base and J by 6 bases, with 8 bases of the junction left unmatched. The CDR3 length is 17 residues. With 60 Vbeta and 13 Jbeta primers, the PCR was carried out. The table came from immunoSEQ multiplex PCR; TCRdb's copy has only in-frame clones and leaves some out. Found here are 200,000 to 300,000 clones, roughly four fifths of them singletons; the top ten hold about 2%. The chain is built from TRBV28 and TRBJ1-5; TRBD1 agrees at 11 bases. This sequence was found in a middle-aged woman in good health and CMV-seropositive. The sample was PBMCs. The CDR3 DNA reads as TGTGCCAGCAGTTTATTCTACGGACAGGGGGCTTTTCAGCCCCAGCATTTT. Translation gives CASSLFYGQGAFQPQHF.